This TCR beta chain was documented in a study of human versus mouse CDR3 diversity and MHC coevolution. About this clone itself: The target antigen is unknown.

V lost 1 base to trimming and J lost 2 bases; unmatched junction nucleotides: 2. Looked up from germline, CDR1 is SGHTS and CDR2 is YDEGEE. CDR3 length equals 14 residues. Study results and caveats: Among all groups, most of the three human donors showed least clonal inequality. Mice had fewer CDR3 deletions and insertions than humans on average.

Clones were sequenced by immunoSEQ multiplex PCR, and TCRdb holds only the in-frame ones, with some missing. The top ten hold over 1.3% of the sample, which has 75,000 to 90,000 clones, about 93% seen once. The sequence derives from a person aged 25 to 69 in good health. The chain has TRBV5-8 and TRBJ2-7; 8 bases agree with TRBD1. Sequenced sample: naive CD4+ T cells from blood. Specified subset: CD45RO-negative CD62L-positive naive CD4 T cells. CDR3 in amino acids: CASSLNRGTYEQYF. DNA for the CDR3: TGTGCCAGCAGCTTGAACAGGGGGACCTACGAGCAGTACTTC.